A selection of T cell receptor beta chains follows, all from one sample in a study of blood T cell repertoires in COVID-19. TCRdb keeps only in-frame clones here, not all; method: immunoSEQ multiplex PCR. The table includes about 120,000 clones, more than 75% detected once. Sequenced sample: peripheral blood. The receptors were sampled from a man aged 55 to 69 with acute or convalescent COVID-19. The CDR3 runs from the conserved cysteine through the conserved F or W. D genes are given only for firm matches. A row's size may be missing; if present it is once, few, many or a size class.

.,TRBD1,TRBJ1-4,TRBV7-9,TGTGCCAGCAGCTTGACAGGGTCCGGAGAAAAACTGTTTTTT,CASSLTGSGEKLFF
.,TRBD1,TRBJ1-4,TRBV28,TGTGCCAGCAGTACTCCTGGACAGGGCAAAAAACTGTTTTTT,CASSTPGQGKKLFF
.,.,TRBJ2-7,TRBV11-1,TGTGCCAGCAGCCCACAGGGTACGATGTACGAGCAGTACTTC,CASSPQGTMYEQYF
once,.,TRBJ2-1,TRBV11-3,TGTGCCAGCAGCTTAACCCAGAGGGGGGGTTGGGCTGAGCAGTTCTTC,CASSLTQRGGWAEQFF
.,.,TRBJ2-2,TRBV6-2/TRBV6-3,TGTGCCAGCAGTTACGCGGGATCCGGCACCGGGGAGCTGTTTTTT,CASSYAGSGTGELFF
.,TRBD1,TRBJ1-2,TRBV5-4,TGTGCCAGCAGTCCTAACCCTGGGACAGGGGTAGGCTACACCTTC,CASSPNPGTGVGYTF
.,.,TRBJ2-7,TRBV6-2/TRBV6-3,TGTGCCAGCAGTCTAGGATCCTACGAGCAGTACTTC,CASSLGSYEQYF
.,.,TRBJ1-1,TRBV7-2,TGTGCCAGCAGCTTACTCTACAGGGACACTGAAGCTTTCTTT,CASSLLYRDTEAFF
.,TRBD2,TRBJ2-3,TRBV19,TGTGCCAGTAGGGGACTAGCGGGAGGGACAGATACGCAGTATTTT,CASRGLAGGTDTQYF
once,TRBD2,TRBJ2-5,TRBV7-7,TGTGCCAGCAGTCTTACGGGGGGGGAGACCCAGTACTTC,CASSLTGGETQYF
.,.,TRBJ2-3,TRBV7-9,TGTGCCAGCAGCCCCCCGTCAGATACGCAGTATTTT,CASSPPSDTQYF
.,TRBD1,TRBJ1-1,TRBV19,TGTGCCAGTAGTATAACAGGGGGGAACACTGAAGCTTTCTTT,CASSITGGNTEAFF
.,.,TRBJ2-2,TRBV9,TGTGCCAGCAGCGTAGGACGGGTGGTAGGCACCGGGGAGCTGTTTTTT,CASSVGRVVGTGELFF
once,TRBD2,TRBJ2-2,TRBV5-1,TGCGCCAGCAGCTCCCCCGGGACTAGCGGTTACACCGGGGAGCTGTTTTTT,CASSSPGTSGYTGELFF
.,TRBD1,TRBJ2-3,TRBV19,TGTGCCAGCGCGAGCGGGACAGGGCTCACAGATACGCAGTATTTT,CASASGTGLTDTQYF
.,.,TRBJ1-5,TRBV7-9,TGTGCCAGCAGCGCCGACTTTGGCGCGGGTGGCGGCAATCAGCCCCAGCATTTT,CASSADFGAGGGNQPQHF
.,.,TRBJ1-2,TRBV18,TGTGCCAGCTCACTAGCCAGTGATAACTATGGCTACACCTTC,CASSLASDNYGYTF
.,TRBD2,TRBJ2-1,TRBV19,TGTGCCAGTAGTACGCGACTAGCGGGGTCCAATGAGCAGTTCTTC,CASSTRLAGSNEQFF
.,TRBD1,TRBJ2-5,TRBV24-1,TGTGCCACCAGTGATTCCTTCGACAGGGGGCGTGAGACCCAGTACTTC,CATSDSFDRGRETQYF
.,TRBD2,TRBJ2-5,TRBV5-4,TGTGCCAGCAGCCCAGGGACTAGCGGGGTCCAAGAGACCCAGTACTTC,CASSPGTSGVQETQYF
once,.,TRBJ2-2,TRBV28,TGTGCCAGCACCCCCGGAGGGCCGAACACCGGGGAGCTGTTTTTT,CASTPGGPNTGELFF
.,.,TRBJ2-5,TRBV9,TGTGCCAGCAGCCCCGGTACCGGGATAGCGGAGACCCAGTACTTC,CASSPGTGIAETQYF
once,.,TRBJ1-2,TRBV4-3,TGCGCCAGCAGCCTGAACCCACAGGGTAACTATGGCTACACCTTC,CASSLNPQGNYGYTF
few,TRBD2,TRBJ2-7,TRBV7-2,TGTGCCAGCAGCTTAGAGCGGGAGACCGAGCAGTACTTC,CASSLERETEQYF
.,.,TRBJ1-2,TRBV9,TGTGCCAGCAGCCTACGTGCCTCCACGGGCTATGGCTACACCTTC,CASSLRASTGYGYTF
few,.,TRBJ1-2,TRBV4-3,TGCGCCAGCAGCCAAGAAGCCCTGGGCAGGGTGGACTATGGCTACACCTTC,CASSQEALGRVDYGYTF
.,.,TRBJ2-7,TRBV5-3,TGTGCCCATTACCCACGGGAGATGTACGAGCAGTACTTC,CAHYPREMYEQYF
once,.,TRBJ1-1,TRBV4-2,TGTGCCAGCAGCCAAGATCCGCGGGGGGCTGAAGCTTTCTTT,CASSQDPRGAEAFF
.,TRBD2,TRBJ2-5,TRBV27,TGTGCCAGCAGTTTAAGGGGTCCGAGACTAGCGGTCCAAGAGACCCAGTACTTC,CASSLRGPRLAVQETQYF
.,.,TRBJ1-2,TRBV9,TGTGCCAGCAGCGTAGGAAACAGGGCCAACTATGGCTACACCTTC,CASSVGNRANYGYTF
.,.,TRBJ2-1,TRBV2,TGTGCCAGCAGTGAAGCGCCGGTCAATGAGCAGTTCTTC,CASSEAPVNEQFF
once,.,TRBJ1-2,TRBV4-1,TGCGCCAGCAGCCCGGCCGAGGTTGGCTATGGCTACACCTTC,CASSPAEVGYGYTF
.,TRBD2,TRBJ2-3,TRBV19,TGTGCCAGTAGTACGGGGACTAGCGGAGACAGGGGTACGCAGTATTTT,CASSTGTSGDRGTQYF
.,.,TRBJ2-7,TRBV6-6,TGTGCCAGCAGTTACTCGTCGAGGGCCTACGAGCAGTACTTC,CASSYSSRAYEQYF